The sequence of this T cell receptor beta chain was determined in a study of T cell responses to AZD1222 COVID-19 vaccine. The protocol was immunoSEQ multiplex PCR, while the TCRdb copy is restricted to in-frame clones and leaves out a portion. The table shows 65,000 to 80,000 clones, with 87% occurring only once. This CDR3 contains 14 residues. Germline V gene lookup returns CDR1 SQVTM and CDR2 ANQGSEA. Losses at the gene ends were 5 bases for V and 2 bases for J; bases not matched to a gene: 3. Study results and caveats: Spike-spanning, vaccine-associated CD4 TCRs were dominant at 160-218 and 743-854.

As to this clone: Its antigen is not known.

The TCR sequence derives from an adult in good health. V is TRBV29-1 and J is TRBJ2-2; 9 positions match TRBD1. This specimen consisted of peripheral blood, obtained on day 0 of AZD1222 vaccination. In nucleotides, the CDR3 is TGCAGCGTTTTGGGACAGGGAAACACCGGGGAGCTGTTTTTT. Translation: CSVLGQGNTGELFF.